The clone carrying this T cell receptor beta chain came up a few times. Trimming removed 0 bases from V and 5 bases from J; junction bases left unmatched: 9. The CDR3 is made up of 16 amino acids. The germline gives CDR1 SGHRS, CDR2 YFSETQ. This record comes from a study of identical twins. TCRdb passed the 5' RACE reads through MiXCR, listing each CDR3 protein once. The sample yields 470,000 or so distinct CDR3 sequences, roughly a quarter seen once. These data were also reused for a study on T cells expressing NK-cell markers. That publication notes: CD3+CD56+NKG2C+, CD3+CD56+NKG2C- and CD3+CD56-NKG2C+ T cells, once sorted, supplied the TCR beta repertoires.

The source of this sequence is a young woman in good health. The V call is TRBV5-1, the J call TRBJ2-3; 7 bases agree with TRBD2. Specimen: CD4+ T cells sorted from blood. This CDR3 is CASSLDPGGGLDTQYF. The CDR3 DNA sequence: TGCGCCAGCAGCTTGGACCCCGGCGGGGGTTTAGATACGCAGTATTTT.